This T cell receptor (beta chain) was captured in a study of cytotoxic CD8 clonotypes in ibrutinib-treated CLL. Germline V gene data show CDR1 as LNHNV and CDR2 as YYDKDF (reference sequence). Between the trimmed V and J ends, which lost 0 bases and 7 bases, there was a span of 4 bases. The CDR3 runs 12 residues. This clone was picked up one time. The sample carries other DNA sequences with the same CDR3. Only in-frame clones appear in the TCRdb table, and some are missing; sequencing was by immunoSEQ multiplex PCR. The table shows roughly 70,000 clones, with less than 95% occurring only once. The TCR was taken from a human donor with chronic lymphocytic leukemia. The sequencing used PBMCs, collected after 12 months of ibrutinib treatment. This chain uses TRBV15 with TRBJ2-1; D not certain. As DNA, the CDR3 is TGTGCCACCAGCAGAGATCGAAATGAGCAGTTCTTC. It translates to CATSRDRNEQFF. The complete variable domain, with remaining parts taken from reference TRBV15 and TRBJ2-1, reads DAMVIQNPRYQVTQFGKPVTLSCSQTLNHNVMYWYQQKSSQAPKLLFHYYDKDFNNEADTPDNFQSRRPNTSFCFLDIRSPGLGDTAMYLCATSRDRNEQFFGPGTRLTVL.